The rows below give T cell receptor beta chains drawn from one sample of a study of identical twins. TCRdb called the 5' RACE reads again in MiXCR, with one record for every CDR3 protein. The top ten hold roughly 0.9% of the sample, which has about 520,000 distinct CDR3 sequences, 22% seen once. This sample also belongs to another study, concerning T cells expressing NK-cell markers.

Sequencing used CD4+ T cells sorted from blood. These receptors were obtained from a woman under 30 in good health. The CDR3 runs from the conserved cysteine through the conserved F or W. The D gene is left open where the match is weak. Clone size is not always given. Where it is, it says once, few, many or a class for expanded clones.

clone size,D gene,J gene,V gene,CDR3 DNA,CDR3 protein
few,.,TRBJ2-1,TRBV5-1,TGCGCCAGCAGTACAGGAGATACCTACAATGAGCAGTTCTTC,CASSTGDTYNEQFF
.,.,TRBJ2-7,TRBV21-1,TGTGCCAGCAGCAAAGGGCAGGGTGGGCTCTGCGAGCAGTACTTC,CASSKGQGGLCEQYF
.,.,TRBJ1-1,TRBV6-1,TGTGCCAGCAGTGACAGGCACCTAAACACTGAAGCTTTCTTT,CASSDRHLNTEAFF
.,TRBD2,TRBJ2-5,TRBV4-3,TGCGCCAGCAGCCAGGCTAGCGGCAGAGGAGAGACCCAGTACTTC,CASSQASGRGETQYF
.,.,TRBJ2-2,TRBV5-4,TGTGCCAGCAGCTTGAGGGCGGGGAACACCGGGGAGCTGTTTTTT,CASSLRAGNTGELFF
few,TRBD2,TRBJ2-5,TRBV20-1,TGCAGTGCCGAAACTACTAGCGGGAGTGGGGAGACCCAGTACTTC,CSAETTSGSGETQYF
few,.,TRBJ2-5,TRBV7-2,TGTGCCAGCAGCTTAGTGACAGCCAGTCGGGAGACCCAGTACTTC,CASSLVTASRETQYF
.,.,TRBJ1-1,TRBV6-2/TRBV6-3,TGTGCCACCAATCCGGGATCCGTCGGAACTGAAGCTTTCTTT,CATNPGSVGTEAFF
.,.,TRBJ2-5,TRBV7-9,TGTGCCCTCGGCTGGGAGACCCAGTACTTC,CALGWETQYF
.,.,TRBJ1-1,TRBV7-2,TGTGCCAGCAGCTCCACCGGGCCAACCCTGAACACTGAAGCTTTCTTT,CASSSTGPTLNTEAFF
.,.,TRBJ2-7,TRBV21-1,TGTGCCAGCAGCAAAGTGTCTGGACGGCCCTCCAGGCAGTACTTC,CASSKVSGRPSRQYF
.,.,TRBJ2-7,TRBV27,TGTGCCAGCAGTCTCATCGGAAGGCGAACAGGGAGCTCCTACGAGCAGTACTTC,CASSLIGRRTGSSYEQYF
.,TRBD1,TRBJ1-6,TRBV5-1,TGCGCCAGCAGCCGCGAACAGGGGTTTAATTCACCCCTCCACTTT,CASSREQGFNSPLHF
many,.,TRBJ1-1,TRBV5-1,TGCGCCAGCAGCTTGGGGGCAGGGAACACTGAAGCTTTCTTT,CASSLGAGNTEAFF
few,TRBD1,TRBJ2-7,TRBV15,TGTGCCCCCAGCAGAGAGAGAGGGACAGGGTATGGCGAGCAGTACTTC,CAPSRERGTGYGEQYF